This T cell receptor beta chain was recovered during a study of shared clonotypes between healthy human individuals. Study-wide background: Three CD4 naive, three CD4 memory, two CD8 naive and one CD8 memory plate were used per donor.

The length of the CDR3 is 14 residues. V lost 4 bases and J 3 bases, leaving 13 bases between the germline ends. Germline CDR1 and CDR2: MNHNS and SASEGT. Authors' methods: Owing to the provision of junction-only sequences devoid of quality scores by immunoSEQ, filtering differed. Assay: immunoSEQ multiplex PCR; the TCRdb copy retains only in-frame clones and omits some. Clonal size and the V and J genes are those of that table, whereas D and trimming came from the DNA. This table has 2 million or so clones, less than 95% appearing once. CD45RO-negative cells were positively selected for CCR7, leaving out terminally differentiated effector memory CD45RA+ cells. Recent vaccinations or acute infections were absent in the healthy HIV-negative adult donors.

The receptor comes from a man aged 18 to 30 in good health. The chain uses TRBV6-1 and TRBJ2-7; perhaps TRBD2 as D (6 bases). The sequenced sample was naive CD8+ T cells sorted from blood. The CDR3 spells CASSAYGGGYEQYF. The CDR3 DNA reads TGTGCCAGCAGTGCCTACGGGGGAGGCTACGAGCAGTACTTC.